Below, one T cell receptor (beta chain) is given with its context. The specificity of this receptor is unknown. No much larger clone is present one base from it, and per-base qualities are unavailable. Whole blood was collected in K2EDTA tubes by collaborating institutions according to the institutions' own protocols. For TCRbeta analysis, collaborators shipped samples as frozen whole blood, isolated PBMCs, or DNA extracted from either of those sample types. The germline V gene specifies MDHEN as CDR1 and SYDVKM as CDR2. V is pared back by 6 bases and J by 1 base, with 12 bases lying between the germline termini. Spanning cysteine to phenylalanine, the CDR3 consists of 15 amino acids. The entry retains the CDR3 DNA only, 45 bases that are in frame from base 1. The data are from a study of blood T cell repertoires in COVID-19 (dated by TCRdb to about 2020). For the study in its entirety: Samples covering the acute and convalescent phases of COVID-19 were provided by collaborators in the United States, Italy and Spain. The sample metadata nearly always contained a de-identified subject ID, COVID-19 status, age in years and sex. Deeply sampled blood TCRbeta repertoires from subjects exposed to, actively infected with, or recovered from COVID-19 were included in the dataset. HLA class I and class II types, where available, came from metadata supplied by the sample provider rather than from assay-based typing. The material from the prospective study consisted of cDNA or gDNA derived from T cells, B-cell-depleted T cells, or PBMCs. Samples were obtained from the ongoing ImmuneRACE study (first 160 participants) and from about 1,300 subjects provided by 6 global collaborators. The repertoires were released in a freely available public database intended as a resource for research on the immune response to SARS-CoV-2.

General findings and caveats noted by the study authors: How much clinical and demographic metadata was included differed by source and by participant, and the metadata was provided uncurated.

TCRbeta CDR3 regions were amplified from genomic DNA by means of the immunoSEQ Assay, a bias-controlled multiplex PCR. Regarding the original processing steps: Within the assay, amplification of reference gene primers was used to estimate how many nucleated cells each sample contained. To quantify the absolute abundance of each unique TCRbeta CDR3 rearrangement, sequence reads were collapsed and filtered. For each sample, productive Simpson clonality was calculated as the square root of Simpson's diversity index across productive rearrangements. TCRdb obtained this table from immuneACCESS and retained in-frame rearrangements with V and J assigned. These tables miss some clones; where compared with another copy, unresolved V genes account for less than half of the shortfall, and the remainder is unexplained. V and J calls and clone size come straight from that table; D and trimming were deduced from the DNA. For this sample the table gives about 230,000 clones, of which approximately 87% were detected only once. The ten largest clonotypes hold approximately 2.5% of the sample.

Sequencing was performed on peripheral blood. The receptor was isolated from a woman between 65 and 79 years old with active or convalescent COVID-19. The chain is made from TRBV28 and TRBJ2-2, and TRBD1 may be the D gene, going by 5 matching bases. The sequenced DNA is TGTGCCAGCAGACCGACAGACAGGAACACCGGGGAGCTGTTTTTT. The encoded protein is CASRPTDRNTGELFF.